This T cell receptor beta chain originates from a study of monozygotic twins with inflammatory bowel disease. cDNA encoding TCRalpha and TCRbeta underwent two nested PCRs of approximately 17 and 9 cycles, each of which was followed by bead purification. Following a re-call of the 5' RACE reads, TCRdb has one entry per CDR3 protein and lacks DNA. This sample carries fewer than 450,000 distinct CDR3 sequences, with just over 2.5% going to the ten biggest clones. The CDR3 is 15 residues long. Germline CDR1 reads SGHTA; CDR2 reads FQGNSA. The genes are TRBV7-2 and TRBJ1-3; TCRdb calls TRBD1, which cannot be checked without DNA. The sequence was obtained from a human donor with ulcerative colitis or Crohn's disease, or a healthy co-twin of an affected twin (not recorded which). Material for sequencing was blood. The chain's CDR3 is CASSPTGGSGNTIYF.